One T cell receptor beta chain is described in this entry. This clonotype was observed many times. Its antigen target is currently unknown. Per-nucleotide qualities are absent, and no much larger clonotype sits a single base away. Any patient with an uncontrolled infection, another autoimmune disease, pregnancy or lactation was excluded. Diagnoses relied on clinical symptoms, serum thyroxine and TRAb, thyroid ultrasound and orbital computed tomography. Trizol reagent was used to extract total RNA, and RNA quality was then checked on an Agilent 2100 Bioanalyzer. Amplification of TCR beta CDR3 regions was carried out from RNA transcripts. The first round of RT-PCR for the TCR CDR3 was performed with the HTBI primer set and the Qiagen OneStep RT-PCR kit. Libraries were constructed in a second round of multiplex PCR, after which size selection and purification were carried out. Libraries were sequenced paired-end with 100 bp reads on an Illumina HiSeq2000. For the original study's pipeline: Raw data were processed with SOAPnuke, discarding reads with adapters, uncalled bases, mean Phred below 15, or no exact constant-primer or identifier match. COPE v1.2.5 was used to merge the high-quality paired reads, and each unique nucleotide sequence was defined as a clonotype. MiTCR v1.1 was used to align the clonotypes against IMGT TRBV, TRBD and TRBJ reference segments. Analysis was restricted to V-J combinations with a frequency above 0.0001, which covered roughly 99% of repertoires. The TCS score was defined as F50 (clonal expansion) divided by E x V (chaos), with BLOSUM62-based TCRdist calculated between CDR3 peptides within each V-J. Welch's t-statistics and random forest reduced around 550 V-J features to 10 to 15, which were used in a naive Bayes classifier (R e1071). The similarity between thyroid and blood repertoires was quantified using the Morisita-Horn index. In TCRdb, the public reads were trimmed at Q25 with fastp and aligned with MiXCR, with productive beta chains retained. When rows share a CDR3 protein, they turn into one entry using the most common DNA and genes. V and J calls and clone size were set by TCRdb, not the authors. The table for this sample lists 550,000 to 700,000 distinct CDR3 sequences; roughly 46% of them were counted only once. The top ten clonotypes cover roughly 20% of the sample.

This record belongs to a study of T cells in Graves' hyperthyroidism and ophthalmopathy (dated by TCRdb to between 2017 and 2020). Regarding the research as a whole: A discovery cohort of roughly 100 patients, approximately 45 with Graves' ophthalmopathy and fewer than 65 with stable Graves' hyperthyroidism, was used to find distinguishing TCR V-J signatures. According to the paper, TCR Vbeta CDR3 sequencing was carried out on more than 120 peripheral blood samples, which came from under 50 ophthalmopathy, roughly 75 hyperthyroidism and roughly 17 progressor patients. Whether ophthalmopathy could be predicted prospectively was tested in an independent validation cohort made up of under 20 hyperthyroidism patients plus 17 patients who later progressed to ophthalmopathy. In more than 5 Graves' hyperthyroidism patients, the study also compared T-cell repertoires from thyroid tissue with T-cell repertoires from blood. The approximately 98 discovery patients were randomly divided into training and test sets at a 7:3 ratio. Following sampling, methimazole starting at 30 mg daily was given to hyperthyroidism patients, and high-dose intravenous methylprednisolone was given to ophthalmopathy patients. General conclusions and limits of the study: Ophthalmopathy was separated from stable hyperthyroidism by a 13 V-J signature model, with over 85% sensitivity and roughly 81% specificity obtained in cross-validation and 80%/75% obtained in testing. During validation, the model predicted progression to ophthalmopathy a median of roughly 7.1 months ahead of onset, with almost 71% sensitivity and roughly 75% specificity. Most expanded thyroid clonotypes (frequency above 0.001) were also detected in blood, a finding suggesting that blood repertoires may reflect thyroid immune responses. Sample size was not statistically predetermined, and investigators were not blinded to group allocation.

Trimming takes 4 bases from V and 6 bases from J, and the germline ends sit 13 bases apart. The CDR3 goes from the cysteine to the phenylalanine over 13 residues. The DNA shown is the 39-base CDR3, in frame from base 1. The germline V gene specifies SGHTA as CDR1 and FQGNSA as CDR2. Input material: peripheral blood or thyroid tissue (not recorded which). The clonotype comes from an adult woman with Graves' disease, either hyperthyroidism or ophthalmopathy (not recorded which). The chain couples TRBV7-2 to TRBJ2-7, and TRBD1 may be the D gene, going by 5 matching bases. The CDR3 reads as follows: CASSSTRAAEQYF. The nucleotide sequence reads as follows: TGTGCCAGCAGCTCAACCAGGGCCGCCGAGCAGTACTTC.